What follows are 22 T cell receptor beta chains derived from one specimen sequenced in a study of CD8 T cells in ankylosing spondylitis. TCRdb reanalysed the 5' RACE reads using MiXCR and keeps one entry per CDR3 protein. The data hold 150,000 to 200,000 distinct CDR3 sequences, with around a tenth observed a single time. The sequenced sample was blood, either unsorted or a sorted T cell fraction (not recorded which). Every receptor here comes from a male donor with ankylosing spondylitis or in good health (not recorded which).

At least ten counts were recorded for this clonotype. The CDR3: CSVGTDRGDFFGYNEQFF. CDR3 DNA sequence: TGCAGCGTTGGAACGGACAGGGGCGACTTCTTCGGGTACAATGAGCAGTTCTTC. The chain joins TRBV29-1 to TRBJ2-1, with TRBD1 identical over 9 bases. This CDR3 spans 18 amino acids. Germline lookup yields CDR1 SQVTM and CDR2 ANQGSEA. V was clipped by 4 bases and J by 4 bases; unmatched bases: 17.

This clonotype was detected many times. The chain joins TRBV4-3 to TRBJ1-6; D may be TRBD1 (6 bases). The germline V gene has CDR1 LGHNA and CDR2 YSLEER. V shed 1 base and J shed 9 bases, with 13 bases lying between them. The length of the CDR3 is 15 residues. The CDR3 sequence: CASSQVGGLGSPLHF. The CDR3 bases are TGCGCCAGCAGCCAAGTTGGGGGGCTCGGTTCACCCCTCCACTTT.

This clonotype was recorded at least ten times. This chain joins TRBV20-1 and TRBJ2-7; D is ambiguous. V dropped 0 bases and J dropped 0 bases, with 9 bases sitting between them. CDR3 length: 14 amino acids. Germline-derived CDR1 and CDR2 are DFQATT and SNEGSKA (reference sequence). The CDR3 loop reads CSAREARYSYEQYF. CDR3 bases: TGCAGTGCTAGAGAGGCCAGGTACTCCTACGAGCAGTACTTC.

This clonotype has ten or more counts. The chain is built from TRBV7-8 and TRBJ1-6; D ambiguous. CDR1 SGHVS and CDR2 FQNEAQ come from the germline V gene. The V and J ends lost 1 base and 6 bases respectively, with 7 bases between them. This CDR3 has 14 amino acids. CDR3 amino acids: CASSLDGGNSPLHF. CDR3 coding DNA: TGTGCCAGCAGCTTAGATGGCGGTAATTCACCCCTCCACTTT.

This clonotype was counted many times. The chain links TRBV10-3 to TRBJ2-3; D unclear. Trimming stripped 0 bases from V and 1 base from J, with 17 bases between. The germline V gene has CDR1 ENHRY and CDR2 SYGVKD. The length of the CDR3 is 18 residues. The CDR3 sequence is CAISESENLRRRTDTQYF. CDR3 coding DNA: TGTGCCATCAGTGAGTCGGAGAATCTTCGGCGACGCACAGATACGCAGTATTTT.

In this sample, this clonotype turned up many times. The V and J genes are TRBV12-3 or TRBV12-4 and TRBJ2-7, with 10 nucleotides matching TRBD1. After removal of 3 bases from V and 4 bases from J, the junction contained 3 bases not matched to a gene. The CDR3 is 14 residues long. CDR3: CASSFDRGPYEQYF. In nucleotides, the CDR3 is TGTGCCAGCAGTTTCGACAGGGGGCCATACGAGCAGTACTTC.

This clonotype was detected ten times or more. The CDR3 spells CASSPYQRSTYNEQFF. CDR3 DNA sequence: TGTGCCAGCAGTCCCTACCAGCGGAGTACCTACAATGAGCAGTTCTTC. The V call is TRBV12-3 or TRBV12-4, the J call TRBJ2-1; possibly TRBD2 for D (5 bases). The V end was cut by 5 bases, the J end by 2 bases, with 16 bases between. The CDR3 sequence is 16 residues long.

Many counts were recorded for this clonotype. The V and J genes are TRBV20-1 and TRBJ2-5; the D call may be TRBD1 or TRBD2 (5 bases each). Germline V CDR1 and CDR2: DFQATT, SNEGSKA (reference sequence). CDR3 size: 13 residues. The V and J ends lost 6 bases and 5 bases respectively, with 16 bases between them. CDR3 residues: CSANRITGETQYF. CDR3 nucleotides: TGCAGTGCGAACAGGATCACGGGGGAGACCCAGTACTTC.

This clonotype was found a few times. The genes are TRBV11-3 and TRBJ2-5; D is possibly TRBD1 or TRBD2 (6 bases each). The V end was cut by 5 bases, the J end by 1 base, with 14 bases between. The CDR3 has 15 residues. Per the germline V gene, CDR1 is SGHNT and CDR2 is YENEEA. CDR3 nucleotide sequence: TGTGCCAGCAGCCCCAGCGGAGGGGGCCAAGAGACCCAGTACTTC. Protein sequence: CASSPSGGGQETQYF.

This clonotype was seen at least ten times. The chain recombines TRBV7-6 with TRBJ1-6; no reliable D call. With 3 bases removed from V and 6 bases from J, the gap between germline ends came to 3 bases. Germline CDR1 and CDR2: SGHVS and FNYEAQ. The CDR3 covers 12 residues. The CDR3 region is CASSLSNSPLHF. DNA of the CDR3: TGTGCCAGCAGCTTGAGTAATTCACCCCTCCACTTT.

This clonotype was seen at least ten times. V usage is TRBV20-1 and J usage is TRBJ2-7; D remains ambiguous. From germline, CDR1 is DFQATT and CDR2 SNEGSKA (reference sequence). Between the trimmed V and J ends, which lost 1 base and 0 bases, there was a span of 13 bases. CDR3 size: 15 residues. As DNA, the CDR3 is TGCAGTGCTAGAGGAGTACGCGTTAGCTCCTACGAGCAGTACTTC. Encoded protein: CSARGVRVSSYEQYF.

This clonotype was counted many times. V and J are TRBV6-5 and TRBJ1-4, with D tentatively TRBD1 (6 bases). The CDR3 totals 15 residues. Germline assignment: CDR1 MNHEY and CDR2 SVGAGI. V lost 4 bases to trimming and J lost 8 bases, with 17 bases between them. The CDR3 region has the DNA TGTGCCAGCAGTTCCAGGGGTGAGGGCAGGGAAAAACTGTTTTTT. It translates to CASSSRGEGREKLFF.

This clonotype was detected only once. This rearrangement joins TRBV6-1 to TRBJ2-1; 11 bases agree with TRBD2. CDR1 MNHNS and CDR2 SASEGT come from the germline V gene. The CDR3 runs 13 residues. V gave up 6 bases and J gave up 7 bases; unmatched junction bases: 2. The CDR3 DNA is TGTGCCAGCAGGACTAGCGGGGCGAATGAGCAGTTCTTC. Amino acid sequence: CASRTSGANEQFF.

V is TRBV20-1 and J is TRBJ1-1; the D is unclear. The V end was cut by 3 bases, the J end by 1 base, with 9 bases between. CDR3 length: 13 residues. Germline values: CDR1 DFQATT, CDR2 SNEGSKA (reference sequence). The CDR3 region has the DNA TGCAGTGCTAGGCCGGCAGAGAACACTGAAGCTTTCTTT. Protein product: CSARPAENTEAFF.

At least ten counts were recorded for this clonotype. The genes are TRBV5-6 and TRBJ2-1, with D perhaps matching TRBD1 (5 bases). The germline V gene has CDR1 SGHDT and CDR2 YYEEEE. The CDR3 is made up of 13 amino acids. V lost 1 base and J lost 10, with 12 bases in between. The CDR3 nucleotides are TGTGCCAGCAGCTTGTTTCTGGACATCGAGCAGTTCTTC. Its translation: CASSLFLDIEQFF.

This clonotype was detected many times. This chain connects TRBV12-3 or TRBV12-4 to TRBJ1-3; D not resolved. The V end was cut by 6 bases, the J end by 3 bases, with 12 bases between. This CDR3 is 14 amino acids long. The CDR3 here is CASSQLRSGNTIYF. CDR3 DNA: TGTGCCAGCAGCCAACTTAGAAGTGGAAACACCATATATTTT.

Remarks on this clonotype: A read error is possible here, since a much larger clone lies one base away. J is TRBJ2-1 and V is TRBV12-3 or TRBV12-4; TRBD2 matches at 7 bases. The CDR3 contains 12 residues. The CDR3 spells CSSGSLGNAQFF. CDR3 coding DNA: TGCTCTAGCGGCTCCTTAGGAAATGCGCAGTTCTTC.

This clonotype has ten or more counts. This chain connects TRBV11-2 to TRBJ1-1; the match to TRBD1 covers 9 bases. Germline CDR1 reads SGHAT; CDR2 reads FQNNGV. The CDR3 spans 17 residues. Trimming removed 1 base from V and 3 bases from J; junction bases left unmatched: 9. CDR3 region: CASSLVPGRTGDTEAFF. The CDR3 bases are TGTGCCAGCAGCTTAGTTCCGGGTCGGACAGGGGACACTGAAGCTTTCTTT.

The rearrangement links TRBV27 to TRBJ1-2; D is unclear. Germline V gene data show CDR1 as MNHEY and CDR2 as SMNVEV (reference sequence). This CDR3 is 14 amino acids long. Trimming stripped 2 bases from V and 5 bases from J, with 12 bases between. The CDR3 loop reads CASSLKASGYGYTF. Written as DNA, the CDR3 is TGTGCCAGCAGTTTAAAGGCGAGTGGATATGGCTACACCTTC.

This clonotype was seen at least ten times. This rearrangement joins TRBV20-1 to TRBJ2-5; D may correspond to TRBD1 or TRBD2 (5 bases each). Per germline, CDR1 DFQATT and CDR2 SNEGSKA (reference sequence). Deletions cut 6 bases from V and 1 base from J, with 15 bases between. This CDR3 is built from 14 residues. For the CDR3, the DNA is TGCAGTGCAGGACCCCCCGGGACCCAAGAGACCCAGTACTTC. Protein product: CSAGPPGTQETQYF.

The V gene is TRBV11-2, the J gene TRBJ2-1; 8 bases match TRBD2. V lost 3 bases to trimming and J lost 6 bases; unmatched junction nucleotides: 4. Germline V gene data show CDR1 as SGHAT and CDR2 as FQNNGV. This CDR3 is built from 14 residues. The CDR3, as DNA: TGTGCCAGCAGCTTGGCTAGCGGGCTCAATGAGCAGTTCTTC. It translates to CASSLASGLNEQFF.

With respect to this clonotype: A read error may be the cause here, since a much bigger clone is one base away. V gene TRBV5-4 combines with J gene TRBJ2-1, with TRBD2 identical over 8 bases. Germline assignment: CDR1 SGHNT and CDR2 YYREEE (reference sequence). The junction had 9 bases not matched to a gene; V was cut back by 3 bases and J by 4 bases. The CDR3 totals 16 residues. The CDR3 nucleotides read TGTGCCAGCAGCTCTATGGCTAGCGGGTTTTACAATGAGCAGTTCTTC. It specifies CASSSMASGFYNEQFF.